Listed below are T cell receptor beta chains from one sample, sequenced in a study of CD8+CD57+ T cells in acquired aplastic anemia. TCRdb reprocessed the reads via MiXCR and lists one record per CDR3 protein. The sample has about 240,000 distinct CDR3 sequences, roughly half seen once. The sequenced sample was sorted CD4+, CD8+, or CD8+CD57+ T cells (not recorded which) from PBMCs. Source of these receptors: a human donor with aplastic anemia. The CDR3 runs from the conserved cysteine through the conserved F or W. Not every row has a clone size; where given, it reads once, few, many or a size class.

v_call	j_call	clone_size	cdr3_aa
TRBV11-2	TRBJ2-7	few	CACSHRTSGGDEEQYF
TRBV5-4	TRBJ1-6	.	CASSFDVFDSPLHF
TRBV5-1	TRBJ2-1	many	CASSLVRVRGESSYNEQFF
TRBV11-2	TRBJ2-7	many	CASSLGTHSYEQYF
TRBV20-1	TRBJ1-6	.	CSATGLHSPLHF
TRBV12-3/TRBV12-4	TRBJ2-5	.	CASSFGGGETQYF
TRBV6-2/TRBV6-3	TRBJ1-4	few	CASRITGGSNEKLFF
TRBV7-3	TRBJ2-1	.	CASSLTWDSPYNEQFF
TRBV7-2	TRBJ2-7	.	CASSPAVSSSYEQYF
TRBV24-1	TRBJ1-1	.	CATSDAGTGNTEAFF
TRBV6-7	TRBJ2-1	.	CASSYGGISEQFF
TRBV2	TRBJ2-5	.	CASDLIGGAETQYF
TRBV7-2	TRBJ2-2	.	CASNGTGELFF
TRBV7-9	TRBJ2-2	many	CASNQKGTYTGELFF
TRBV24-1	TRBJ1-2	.	CATSVSSSDRGPGKDYGYTF
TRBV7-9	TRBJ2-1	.	CASSPREDSYNEQFF
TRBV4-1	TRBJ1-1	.	CASSQERTGGWDTEAFF
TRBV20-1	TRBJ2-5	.	CSAPLLAGETQYF
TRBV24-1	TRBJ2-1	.	CATSDPGTSGGQAYNEQFF
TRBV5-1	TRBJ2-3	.	CASSFRLGRGDTDTQYF
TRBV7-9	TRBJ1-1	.	CASSQYRGDTEAFF
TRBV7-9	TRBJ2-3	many	CAGGAAHTDTQYF
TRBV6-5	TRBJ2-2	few	CASSYSRVSTGELFF
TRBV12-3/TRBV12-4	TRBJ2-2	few	CASSPGYTSGGTTGELFF
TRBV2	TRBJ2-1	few	CANVGSDNEQFF
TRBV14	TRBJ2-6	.	CASSRDFRDRSSGANVLTF
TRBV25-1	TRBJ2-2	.	CASSDDRGKRNTGELFF
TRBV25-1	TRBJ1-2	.	CASSDWTQSYGYTF
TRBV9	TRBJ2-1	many	CASSVRGAGDEQFF
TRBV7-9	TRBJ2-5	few	CASNSPEGVEETQYF
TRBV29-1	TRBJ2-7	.	CSVEGTEKQYF
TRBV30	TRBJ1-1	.	CAWSQGGAPDTEAFF
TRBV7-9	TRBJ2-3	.	CASSRRADTQYF
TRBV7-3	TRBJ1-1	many	CASSLNGGPNTEAFF
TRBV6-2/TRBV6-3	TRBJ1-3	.	CASRPFTREAPGNTIYF
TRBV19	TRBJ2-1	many	CASSTEGESYNEQFF
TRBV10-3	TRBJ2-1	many	CAIRGQNNEQFF
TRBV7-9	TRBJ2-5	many	CASSLIGETQYF
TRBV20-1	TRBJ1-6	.	CSARDPGQDNSPLHF
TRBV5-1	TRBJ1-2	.	CASSSGAGDLLYGYTF
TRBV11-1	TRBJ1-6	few	CASSLHGTSYSPLHF
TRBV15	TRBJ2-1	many	CATGGSSYNEQFF
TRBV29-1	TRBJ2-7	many	CSVEVRGASYEQYF
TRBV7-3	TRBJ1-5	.	CASSSGEGQGFSQPQHF
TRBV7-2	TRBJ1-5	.	CASSLTGPQPQHF
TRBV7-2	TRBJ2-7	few	CASSSTQGSEQYF
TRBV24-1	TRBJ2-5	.	CATSGRKPETQYF
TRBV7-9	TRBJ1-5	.	CASSFEGGSNQPQHF
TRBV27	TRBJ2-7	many	CASSYNEAYEQYF
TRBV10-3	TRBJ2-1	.	CAISPSWTSGGSSYNEQFF
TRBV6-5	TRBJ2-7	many	CASSYRPGEYEQYF
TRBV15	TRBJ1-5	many	CATSTSRDTMSRPQHF